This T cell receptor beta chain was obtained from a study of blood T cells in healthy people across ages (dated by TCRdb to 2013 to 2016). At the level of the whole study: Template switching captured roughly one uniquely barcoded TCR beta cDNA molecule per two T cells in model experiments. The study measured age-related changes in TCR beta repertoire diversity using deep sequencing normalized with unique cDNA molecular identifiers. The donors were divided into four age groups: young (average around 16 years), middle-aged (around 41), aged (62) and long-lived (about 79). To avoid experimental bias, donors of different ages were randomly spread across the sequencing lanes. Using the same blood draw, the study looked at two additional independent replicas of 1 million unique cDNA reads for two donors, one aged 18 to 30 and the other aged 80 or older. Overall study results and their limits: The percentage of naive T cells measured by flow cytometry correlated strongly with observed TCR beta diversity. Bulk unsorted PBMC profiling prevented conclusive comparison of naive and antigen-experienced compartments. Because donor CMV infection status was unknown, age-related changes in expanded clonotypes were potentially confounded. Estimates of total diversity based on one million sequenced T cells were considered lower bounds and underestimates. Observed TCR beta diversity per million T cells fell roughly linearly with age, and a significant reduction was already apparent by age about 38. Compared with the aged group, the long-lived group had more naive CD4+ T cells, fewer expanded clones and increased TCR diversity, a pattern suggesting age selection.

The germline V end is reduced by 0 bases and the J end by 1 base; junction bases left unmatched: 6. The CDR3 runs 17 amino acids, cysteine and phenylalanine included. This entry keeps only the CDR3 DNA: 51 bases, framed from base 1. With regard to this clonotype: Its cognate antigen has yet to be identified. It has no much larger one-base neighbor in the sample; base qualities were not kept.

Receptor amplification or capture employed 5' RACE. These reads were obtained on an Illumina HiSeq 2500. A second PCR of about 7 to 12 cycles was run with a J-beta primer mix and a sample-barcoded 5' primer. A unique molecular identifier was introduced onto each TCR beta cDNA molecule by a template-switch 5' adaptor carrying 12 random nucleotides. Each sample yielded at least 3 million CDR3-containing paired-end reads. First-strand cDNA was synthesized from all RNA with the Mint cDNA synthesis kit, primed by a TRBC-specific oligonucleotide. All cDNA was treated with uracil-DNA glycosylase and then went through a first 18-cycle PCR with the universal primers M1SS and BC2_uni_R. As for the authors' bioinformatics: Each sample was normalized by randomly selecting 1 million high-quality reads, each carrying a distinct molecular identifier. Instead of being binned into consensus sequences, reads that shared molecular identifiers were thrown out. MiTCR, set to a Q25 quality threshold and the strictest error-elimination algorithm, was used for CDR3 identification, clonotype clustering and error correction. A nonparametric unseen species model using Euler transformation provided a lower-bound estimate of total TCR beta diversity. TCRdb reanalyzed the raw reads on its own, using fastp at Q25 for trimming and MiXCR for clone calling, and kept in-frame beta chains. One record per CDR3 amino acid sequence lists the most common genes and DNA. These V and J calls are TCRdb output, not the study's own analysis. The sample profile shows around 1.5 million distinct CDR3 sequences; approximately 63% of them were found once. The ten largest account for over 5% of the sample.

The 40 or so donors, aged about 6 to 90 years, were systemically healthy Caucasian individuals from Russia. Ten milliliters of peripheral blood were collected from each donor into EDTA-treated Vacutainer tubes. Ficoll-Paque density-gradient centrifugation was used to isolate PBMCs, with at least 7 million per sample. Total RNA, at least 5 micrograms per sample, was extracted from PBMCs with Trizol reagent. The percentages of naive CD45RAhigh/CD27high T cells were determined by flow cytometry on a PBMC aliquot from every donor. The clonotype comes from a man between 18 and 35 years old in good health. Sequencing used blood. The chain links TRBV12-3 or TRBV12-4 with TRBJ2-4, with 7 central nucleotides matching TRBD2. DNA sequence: TGTGCCAGCAGTTTAGCAAGGGTGGGGGGGGCCAAAAACATTCAGTACTTC. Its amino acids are CASSLARVGGAKNIQYF.